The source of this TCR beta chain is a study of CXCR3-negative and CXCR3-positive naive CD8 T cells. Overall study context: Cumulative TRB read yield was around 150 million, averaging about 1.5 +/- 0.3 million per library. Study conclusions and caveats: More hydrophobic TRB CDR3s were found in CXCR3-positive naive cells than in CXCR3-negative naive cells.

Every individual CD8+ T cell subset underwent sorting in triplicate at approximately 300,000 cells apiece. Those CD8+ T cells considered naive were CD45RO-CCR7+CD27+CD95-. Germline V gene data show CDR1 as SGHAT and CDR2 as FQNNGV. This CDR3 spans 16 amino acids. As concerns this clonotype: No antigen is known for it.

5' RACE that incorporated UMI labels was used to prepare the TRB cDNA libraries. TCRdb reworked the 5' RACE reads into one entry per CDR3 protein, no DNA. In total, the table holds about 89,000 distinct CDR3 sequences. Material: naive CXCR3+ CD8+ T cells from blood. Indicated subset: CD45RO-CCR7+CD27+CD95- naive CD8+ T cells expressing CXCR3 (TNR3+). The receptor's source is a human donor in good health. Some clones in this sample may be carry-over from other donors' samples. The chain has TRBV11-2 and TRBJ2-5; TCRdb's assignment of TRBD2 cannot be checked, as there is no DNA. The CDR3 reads CASSFIGLAQGETQYF.